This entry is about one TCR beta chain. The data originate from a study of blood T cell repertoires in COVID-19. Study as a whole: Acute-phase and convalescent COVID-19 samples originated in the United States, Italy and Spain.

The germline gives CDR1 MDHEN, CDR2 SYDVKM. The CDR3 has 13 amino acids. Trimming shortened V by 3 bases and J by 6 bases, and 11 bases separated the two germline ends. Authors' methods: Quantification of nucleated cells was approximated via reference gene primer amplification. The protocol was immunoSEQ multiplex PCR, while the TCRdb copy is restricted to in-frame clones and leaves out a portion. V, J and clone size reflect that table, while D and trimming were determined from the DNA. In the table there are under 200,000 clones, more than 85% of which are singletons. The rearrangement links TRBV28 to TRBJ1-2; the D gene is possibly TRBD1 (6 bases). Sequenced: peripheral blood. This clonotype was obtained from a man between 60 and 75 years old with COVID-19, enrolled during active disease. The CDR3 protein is CASSLDSTHGYTF. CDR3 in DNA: TGTGCCAGCAGTTTGGACAGCACCCATGGCTACACCTTC.